This entry features one T cell receptor beta chain sequence. The sample comes from a study of blood T cell repertoires in COVID-19. About the study: The study drew acute and convalescent COVID-19 samples from the United States, Italy and Spain. T cells, B-cell-depleted T cells, or PBMCs provided the cDNA or gDNA that served as material.

The CDR3 has 17 amino acids. V lost 5 bases, J lost 4 bases, and 12 bases stayed unmatched. The V gene's germline CDR1 is SGHTA and CDR2 FQGNSA. As originally analysed: Reference gene primer amplification yielded estimated nucleated cell counts. Profiling relied on immunoSEQ multiplex PCR, and the TCRdb table lists in-frame clones only, not all of them. V, J and clone size were drawn from that table, and D and trimming were deduced from the DNA. Of tens of thousands of clones detected, about four fifths appear once; the ten largest clones hold about 14%. The V call is TRBV7-2, the J call TRBJ2-1; 9 positions match TRBD2. The TCR originated in a human donor in a cohort sampled during active COVID-19. Material: peripheral blood. CDR3 protein: CASSPALSGSTYNEQFF. The CDR3 coding sequence is TGTGCCAGCAGCCCGGCCCTTAGCGGGAGTACTTACAATGAGCAGTTCTTC.